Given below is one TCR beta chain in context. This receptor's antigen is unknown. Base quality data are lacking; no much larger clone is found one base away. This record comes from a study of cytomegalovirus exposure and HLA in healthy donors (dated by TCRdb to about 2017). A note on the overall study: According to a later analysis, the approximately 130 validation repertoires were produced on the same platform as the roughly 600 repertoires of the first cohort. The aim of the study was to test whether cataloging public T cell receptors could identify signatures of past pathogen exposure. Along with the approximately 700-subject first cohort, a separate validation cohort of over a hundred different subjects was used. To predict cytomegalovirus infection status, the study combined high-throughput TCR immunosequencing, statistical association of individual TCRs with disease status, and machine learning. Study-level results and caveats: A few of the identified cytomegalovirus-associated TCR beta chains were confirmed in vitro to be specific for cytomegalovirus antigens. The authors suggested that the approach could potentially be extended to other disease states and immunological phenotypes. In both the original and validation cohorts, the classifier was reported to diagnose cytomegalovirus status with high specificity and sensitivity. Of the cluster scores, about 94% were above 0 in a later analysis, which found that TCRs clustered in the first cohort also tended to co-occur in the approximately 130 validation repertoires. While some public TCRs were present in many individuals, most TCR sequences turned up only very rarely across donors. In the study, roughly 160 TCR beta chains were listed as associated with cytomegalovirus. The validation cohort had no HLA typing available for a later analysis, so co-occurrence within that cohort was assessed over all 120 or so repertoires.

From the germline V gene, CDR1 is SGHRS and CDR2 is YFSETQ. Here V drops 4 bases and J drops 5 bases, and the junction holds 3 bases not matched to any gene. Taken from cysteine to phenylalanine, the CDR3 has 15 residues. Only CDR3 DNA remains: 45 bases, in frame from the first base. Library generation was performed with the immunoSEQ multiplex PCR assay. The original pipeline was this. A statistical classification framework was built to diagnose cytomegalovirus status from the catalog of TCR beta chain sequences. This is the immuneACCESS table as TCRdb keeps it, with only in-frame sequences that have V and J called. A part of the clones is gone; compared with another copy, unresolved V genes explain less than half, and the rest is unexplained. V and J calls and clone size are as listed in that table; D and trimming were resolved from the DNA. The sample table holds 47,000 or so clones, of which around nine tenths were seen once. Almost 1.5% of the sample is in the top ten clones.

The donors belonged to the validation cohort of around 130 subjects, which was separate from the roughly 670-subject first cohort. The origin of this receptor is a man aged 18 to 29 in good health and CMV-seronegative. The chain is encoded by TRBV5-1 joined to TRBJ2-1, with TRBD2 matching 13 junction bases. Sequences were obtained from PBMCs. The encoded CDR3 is CASSLGLAGHNEQFF. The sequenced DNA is TGCGCCAGCAGCCTGGGACTAGCGGGACACAATGAGCAGTTCTTC.